A single TCR beta chain is shown here with its context. Its antigen is unidentified. Sequenced patients had shown CD8+CD57+ cell expansion by flow cytometry. Template material for TCR beta VDJ and CDR3 profiling consisted of genomic DNA. TCRdb reprocessed the reads via MiXCR and lists one record per CDR3 protein. Seen here are some 180,000 distinct CDR3 sequences, roughly 60% observed once, and the top ten hold roughly 43%. CDR1 SQVTM and CDR2 ANQGSEA come from the germline V gene. Trimming pared 3 bases from V and 4 bases from J, leaving 9 bases between. CDR3 length: 12 residues. This entry belongs to a study of CD8+CD57+ T cells in acquired aplastic anemia. Findings of the study overall: The study identified twenty-nine CD8+ CDR3 sequences shared by patients and controls. No significant difference in CD8+ Simpson's diversity was found between patients and controls.

This clonotype was sampled from a human donor with aplastic anemia. The source material was sorted CD4+, CD8+, or CD8+CD57+ T cells (not recorded which) from PBMCs. The rearrangement uses TRBV29-1 and TRBJ1-2; D is undetermined. CDR3 region: CSVDDTLYGYTF. In DNA, the CDR3 is TGCAGCGTTGACGACACGCTCTATGGCTACACCTTC.